This T cell receptor beta chain was found in a study of T cells in localized non-small cell lung cancer. Regarding the study as a whole: Analysis by sequencing included only one tumor region, so heterogeneity remains possible. Uninvolved nearby lung showed the greatest T cell clonality, exceeding that found in tumor. Adjacent lung tissue had a median about 60 of the top 100 clones found in the tumor.

Here immunoSEQ multiplex PCR was the method, and the copy in TCRdb shows in-frame clones only, minus some. The sample lists approximately 9,000 clones; about 90% were seen once. This CDR3 region has 14 residues. Germline CDR1 is SGHTA and CDR2 is FQGTGA. Trimming cost V 5 bases and J 5 bases; bases outside gene matches: 3. Concerning this clone: What it binds is unknown.

V and J are TRBV7-3 and TRBJ2-1; 10 positions match TRBD2. This material consisted of peripheral blood, taken before any cancer treatment. The sequence was collected from a woman aged 40-69 years with stage I squamous cell lung carcinoma. The CDR3 loop reads CASSLAGANNEQFF. In DNA form, the CDR3 reads TGTGCCAGCAGCCTAGCGGGAGCCAACAATGAGCAGTTCTTC.